This T cell receptor (beta chain) was obtained from a study of blood T cells in healthy people across ages (dated by TCRdb to about 2015). Notes on the research overall: In model experiments, template switching captured roughly one uniquely barcoded TCR beta cDNA molecule for every two T cells. Age-related changes in TCR beta repertoire diversity were measured in the study by deep sequencing normalized with unique cDNA molecular identifiers. Four age groups were formed from the donors: young (average around 15 years), middle-aged (less than 40), aged (about 62) and long-lived (more than 75). Donors of different ages were randomly distributed across sequencing lanes to avoid experimental bias. The study analyzed two additional independent replicas of 1 million unique cDNA reads from the same blood draw for two donors, one aged 18 to 29 and one aged 80 or older. The research as a whole found: There was a strong correlation between observed TCR beta diversity and the percentage of naive T cells measured by flow cytometry. Compared with the aged group, the long-lived group had more naive CD4+ T cells, fewer expanded clones and increased TCR diversity, suggesting age selection. Because the CMV infection status of the donors was unknown, age-related changes in expanded clonotypes may potentially have been confounded. Observed TCR beta diversity per million T cells fell roughly linearly with age, and a significant reduction was already apparent by age roughly 40. Conclusive comparison of naive and antigen-experienced compartments was prevented by the profiling of bulk unsorted PBMCs. Estimates of total diversity based on one million sequenced T cells were considered lower bounds and underestimates.

In this sample, this clonotype turned up many times. This receptor's antigen is unknown. No quality values exist for individual bases; no much larger clone is one base distant. Germline trimming: 4 bases from V, 7 bases from J; junction bases outside gene matches: 4. From its cysteine to its phenylalanine, the CDR3 spans 13 amino acids. Only the CDR3 portion is preserved as DNA: 39 bases, with reading frame beginning at the first base. From a lookup of the germline V gene, CDR1 and CDR2 are ENHRY and SYGVKD. The method behind the library was 5' RACE. The run used an Illumina HiSeq 2500. A second PCR of 7 to 11 cycles was performed with a sample-barcoded 5' primer and a J-beta primer mix. Each TCR beta cDNA molecule received a unique molecular identifier from a template-switch 5' adaptor carrying 12 random nucleotides. Each sample yielded at least 3 million CDR3-containing paired-end reads. First-strand cDNA was synthesized from all RNA with the Mint cDNA synthesis kit, primed by a TRBC-specific oligonucleotide. After uracil-DNA glycosylase treatment, a first 18-cycle PCR used universal primers M1SS and BC2_uni_R on all cDNA. Per the original workflow: Normalization of each sample was performed by random selection of 1 million high-quality reads, each carrying a distinct molecular identifier. Instead of being binned into consensus sequences, reads with shared molecular identifiers were discarded. MiTCR, set to a Q25 quality threshold and the strictest error-elimination algorithm, was used for CDR3 identification, clonotype clustering and error correction. A nonparametric unseen species model with Euler transformation was used to estimate a lower bound on total TCR beta diversity. TCRdb's own reprocessing of the public reads used fastp at Q25 and MiXCR and kept productive beta chains. Records with the same CDR3 protein are collapsed into one entry carrying the most frequent genes and DNA. TCRdb's processing, not the study's, gives the V and J calls here. The sample profile shows 1.5 million to 2 million distinct CDR3 sequences; 28% of them were found once. Together, the top ten hold about 8% of the sample.

Donors were 39 systemically healthy Caucasian individuals from Russia aged roughly 6 to 100 years. Each donor gave 8 to 10 milliliters of peripheral blood, collected into EDTA-treated Vacutainer tubes. Ficoll-Paque density-gradient centrifugation was used to isolate PBMCs, with at least 7 million obtained per sample. Trizol reagent was used to extract total RNA from PBMCs, with at least 6 micrograms per sample. For every donor, flow cytometry on a PBMC aliquot measured the percentage of naive CD45RAhigh/CD27high T cells. The rearranged segments are TRBV10-3 and TRBJ2-3; 8 bases in the junction line up with TRBD1. The TCR sequence derives from a woman aged 30 to 39 in good health. Sequencing was performed on blood. The CDR3 here reads CAISAGGVNTQYF. The sequenced DNA: TGTGCCATCAGTGCAGGGGGCGTAAATACGCAGTATTTT.